The sequence of this T cell receptor (beta chain) was determined in a study of T cells after posttransplantation cyclophosphamide. J lost 6 bases, V lost 6 bases, and 3 bases had no gene match. The germline gives CDR1 SGHTA, CDR2 FQGNSA. The CDR3 is 14 amino acids. Study-wide results and limits: After PTCy, TRB diversity resembled that of CNI/methotrexate controls. Tissue-infiltrating T cells from skin or gut overlapped little with blood T cells.

TCRdb's table, derived via immunoSEQ multiplex PCR, lists solely in-frame clones and lacks some. Of some 9,400 clones listed, roughly 98% are singletons. Cells defined as naive were viable CD3+CD4+ or CD3+CD8+ and CCR7+CD45RA+CD45RO-CD95-CD27+CD28+. Details on this clone: Its specificity is unknown.

This rearrangement joins TRBV7-2 to TRBJ2-3, with 13 nucleotides matching TRBD2. Sequenced material: naive CD4+ T cells sorted from PBMCs. The source is a woman in her fifties or sixties in good health, CMV-negative, and a related stem cell transplant donor. CDR3 sequence reads: CASRTSGGTDTQYF. The CDR3 DNA is TGTGCCAGCAGGACTAGCGGGGGGACCGATACGCAGTATTTT.